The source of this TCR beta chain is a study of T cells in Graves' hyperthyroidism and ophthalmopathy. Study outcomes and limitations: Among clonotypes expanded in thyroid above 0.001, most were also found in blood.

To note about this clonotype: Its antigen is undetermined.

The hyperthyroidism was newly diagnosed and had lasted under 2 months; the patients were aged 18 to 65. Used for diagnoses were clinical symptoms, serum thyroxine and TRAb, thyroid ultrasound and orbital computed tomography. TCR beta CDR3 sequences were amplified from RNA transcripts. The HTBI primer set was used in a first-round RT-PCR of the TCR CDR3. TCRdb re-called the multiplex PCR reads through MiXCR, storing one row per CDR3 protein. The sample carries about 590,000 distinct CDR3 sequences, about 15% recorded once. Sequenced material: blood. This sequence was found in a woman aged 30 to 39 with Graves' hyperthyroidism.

In DNA, the CDR3 is TGTGCTAGTGGCTATAGAGAGACCCAGTACTTC. This codes for CASGYRETQYF. J is TRBJ2-5 and V is TRBV12-5; D is uncertain. The CDR3 runs 11 residues. The germline V and J ends were trimmed by 6 bases and 4 bases, with 6 bases remaining between them. Germline V gene lookup returns CDR1 LGHNT and CDR2 FRNRAP.